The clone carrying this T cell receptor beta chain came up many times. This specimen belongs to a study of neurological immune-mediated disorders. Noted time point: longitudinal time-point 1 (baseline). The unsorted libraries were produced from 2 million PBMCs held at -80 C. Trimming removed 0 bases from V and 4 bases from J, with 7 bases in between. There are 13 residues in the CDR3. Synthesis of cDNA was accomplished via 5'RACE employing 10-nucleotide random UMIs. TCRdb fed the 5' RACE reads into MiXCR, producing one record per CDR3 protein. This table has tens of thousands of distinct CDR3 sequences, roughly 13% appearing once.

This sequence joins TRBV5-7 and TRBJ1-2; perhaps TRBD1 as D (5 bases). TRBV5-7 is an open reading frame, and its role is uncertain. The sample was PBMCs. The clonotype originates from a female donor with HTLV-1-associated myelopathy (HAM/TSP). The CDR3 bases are TGTGCCAGCAGCTTGGTTGACAGCTATGGCTACACCTTC. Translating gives CASSLVDSYGYTF.